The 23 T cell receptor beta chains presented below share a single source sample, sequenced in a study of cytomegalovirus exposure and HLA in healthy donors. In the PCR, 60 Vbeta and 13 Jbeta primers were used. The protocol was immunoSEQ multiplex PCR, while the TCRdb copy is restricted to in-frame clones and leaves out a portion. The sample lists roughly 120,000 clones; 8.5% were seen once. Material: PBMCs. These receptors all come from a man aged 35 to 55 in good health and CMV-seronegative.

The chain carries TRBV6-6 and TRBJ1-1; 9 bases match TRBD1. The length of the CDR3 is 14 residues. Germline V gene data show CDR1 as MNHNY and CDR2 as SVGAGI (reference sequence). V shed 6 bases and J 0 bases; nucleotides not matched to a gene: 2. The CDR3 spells CASRGTGLNTEAFF. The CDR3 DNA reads TGTGCCAGCAGAGGGACAGGGTTGAACACTGAAGCTTTCTTT.

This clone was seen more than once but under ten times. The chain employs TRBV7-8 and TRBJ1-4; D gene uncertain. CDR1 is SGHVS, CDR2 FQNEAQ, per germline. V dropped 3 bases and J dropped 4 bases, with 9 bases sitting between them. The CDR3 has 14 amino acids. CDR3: CASSFGRLNEKLFF. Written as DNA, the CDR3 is TGTGCCAGCAGCTTCGGGAGACTTAATGAAAAACTGTTTTTT.

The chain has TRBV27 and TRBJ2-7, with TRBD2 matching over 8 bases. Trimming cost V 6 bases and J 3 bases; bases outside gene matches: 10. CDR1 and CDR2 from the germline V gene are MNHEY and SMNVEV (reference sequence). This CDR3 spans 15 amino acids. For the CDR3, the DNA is TGTGCCAGCAGCGCAATTGGGCTAGCGGGCTACGAGCAGTACTTC. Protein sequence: CASSAIGLAGYEQYF.

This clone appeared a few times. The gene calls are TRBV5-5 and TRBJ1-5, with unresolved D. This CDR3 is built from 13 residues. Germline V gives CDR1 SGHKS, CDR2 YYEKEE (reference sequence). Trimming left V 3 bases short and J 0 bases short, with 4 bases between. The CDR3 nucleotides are TGTGCCAGCAGCTCCCATAGCAATCAGCCCCAGCATTTT. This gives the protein CASSSHSNQPQHF.

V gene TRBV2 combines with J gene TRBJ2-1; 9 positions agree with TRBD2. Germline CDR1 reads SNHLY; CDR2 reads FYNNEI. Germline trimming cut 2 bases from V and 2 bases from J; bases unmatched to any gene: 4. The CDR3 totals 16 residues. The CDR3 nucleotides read TGTGCCAGCAGTGAAAGAGGCGGGGGGGCCTACAATGAGCAGTTCTTC. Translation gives CASSERGGGAYNEQFF.

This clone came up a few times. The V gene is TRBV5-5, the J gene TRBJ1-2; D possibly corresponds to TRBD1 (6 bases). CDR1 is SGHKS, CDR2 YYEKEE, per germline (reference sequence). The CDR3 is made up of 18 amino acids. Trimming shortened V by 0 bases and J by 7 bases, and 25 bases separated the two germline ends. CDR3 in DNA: TGTGCCAGCAGCTTGGCCGGCAATCCGCGACAGGAGCCAGGTGGCTACACCTTC. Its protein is CASSLAGNPRQEPGGYTF.

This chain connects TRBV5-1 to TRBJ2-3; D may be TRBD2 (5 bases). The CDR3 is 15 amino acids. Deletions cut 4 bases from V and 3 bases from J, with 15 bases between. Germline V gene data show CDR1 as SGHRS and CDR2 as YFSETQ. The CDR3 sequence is CASSDNSEVTDTQYF. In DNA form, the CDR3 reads TGCGCCAGCAGCGATAATAGCGAAGTTACAGATACGCAGTATTTT. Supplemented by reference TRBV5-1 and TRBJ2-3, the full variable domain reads KAGVTQTPRYLIKTRGQQVTLSCSPISGHRSVSWYQQTPGQGLQFLFEYFSETQRNKGNFPGRFSGRQFSNSRSEMNVSTLELGDSALYLCASSDNSEVTDTQYFGPGTRLTVL.

As DNA, the CDR3 is TGTGCCAGCAGTTTATATCAGGGGCCTAACTATGGCTACACCTTC. Its protein product is CASSLYQGPNYGYTF. This sequence joins TRBV28 and TRBJ1-2, with D perhaps TRBD1 (6 bases). V was clipped by 1 base and J by 0 bases, with 9 bases between them. The length of the CDR3 is 15 residues. The germline CDR1 and CDR2 sequences are MDHEN and SYDVKM.

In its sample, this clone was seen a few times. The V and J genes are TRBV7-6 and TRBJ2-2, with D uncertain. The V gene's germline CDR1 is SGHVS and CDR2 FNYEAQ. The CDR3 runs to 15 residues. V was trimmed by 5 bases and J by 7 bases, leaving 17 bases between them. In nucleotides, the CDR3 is TGTGCCAGCAGCCTCGAACCAGCGACGAACGGGGAGCTGTTTTTT. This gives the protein CASSLEPATNGELFF.

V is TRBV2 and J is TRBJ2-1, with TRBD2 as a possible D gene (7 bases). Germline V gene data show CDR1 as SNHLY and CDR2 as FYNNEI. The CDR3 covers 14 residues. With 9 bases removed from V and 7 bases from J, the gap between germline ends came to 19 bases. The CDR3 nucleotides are TGTGCCAGTGGGGGCGGGGGACCGAGAAATGAGCAGTTCTTC. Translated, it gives CASGGGGPRNEQFF.

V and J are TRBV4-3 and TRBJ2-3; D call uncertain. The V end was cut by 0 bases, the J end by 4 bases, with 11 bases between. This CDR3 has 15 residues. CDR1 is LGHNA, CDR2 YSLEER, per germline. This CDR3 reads CASSQDPRSSDTQYF. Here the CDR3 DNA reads TGCGCCAGCAGCCAAGATCCGCGGTCCTCAGATACGCAGTATTTT.

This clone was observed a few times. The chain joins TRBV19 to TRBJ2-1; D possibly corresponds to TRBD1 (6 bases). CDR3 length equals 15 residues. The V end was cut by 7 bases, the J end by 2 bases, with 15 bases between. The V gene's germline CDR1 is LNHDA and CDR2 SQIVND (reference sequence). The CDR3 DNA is TGTGCCAGTACCCCAACAGGGTCAACCTACAATGAGCAGTTCTTC. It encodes CASTPTGSTYNEQFF.

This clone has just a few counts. CDR3 bases: TGTGCCAGTAGTATAATGCGTGAGGATACGCAGTATTTT. Amino acids: CASSIMREDTQYF. V and J are TRBV19 and TRBJ2-3; no reliable D call. Trimming shortened V by 2 bases and J by 6 bases, and 9 bases separated the two germline ends. The germline V gene encodes CDR1 LNHDA and CDR2 SQIVND (reference sequence). The CDR3 extends over 13 amino acids. The full variable domain, with the rest looked up from reference TRBV19 and TRBJ2-3, is DGGITQSPKYLFRKEGQNVTLSCEQNLNHDAMYWYRQDPGQGLRLIYYSQIVNDFQKGDIAEGYSVSREKKESFPLTVTSAQKNPTAFYLCASSIMREDTQYFGPGTRLTVL.

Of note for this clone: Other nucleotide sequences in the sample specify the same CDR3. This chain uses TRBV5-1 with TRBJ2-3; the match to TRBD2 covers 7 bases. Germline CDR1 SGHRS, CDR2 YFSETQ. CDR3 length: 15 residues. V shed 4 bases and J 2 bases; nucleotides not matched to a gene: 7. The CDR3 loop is CASSAGTTLTDTQYF. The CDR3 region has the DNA TGCGCCAGCAGCGCCGGGACTACCCTCACAGATACGCAGTATTTT.

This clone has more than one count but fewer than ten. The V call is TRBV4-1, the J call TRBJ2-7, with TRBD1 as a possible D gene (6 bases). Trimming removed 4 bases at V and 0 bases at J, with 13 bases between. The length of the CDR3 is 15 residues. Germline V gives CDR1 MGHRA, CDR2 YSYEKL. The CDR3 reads CASSLLGQISYEQYF. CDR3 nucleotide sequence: TGCGCCAGCAGCCTTCTTGGACAGATCTCCTACGAGCAGTACTTC.

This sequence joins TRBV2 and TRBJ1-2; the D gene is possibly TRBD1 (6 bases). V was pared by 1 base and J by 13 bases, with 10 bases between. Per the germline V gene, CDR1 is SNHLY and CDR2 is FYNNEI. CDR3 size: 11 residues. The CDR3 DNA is TGTGCCAGCAGTGAAGGGACAGTTTCCACCTTC. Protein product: CASSEGTVSTF.

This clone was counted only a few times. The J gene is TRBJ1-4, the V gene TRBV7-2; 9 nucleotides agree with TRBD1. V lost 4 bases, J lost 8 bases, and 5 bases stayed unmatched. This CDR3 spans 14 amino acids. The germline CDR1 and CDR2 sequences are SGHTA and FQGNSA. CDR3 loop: CASSWRTGDEKLFF. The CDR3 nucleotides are TGTGCCAGCAGCTGGAGGACAGGGGACGAAAAACTGTTTTTT. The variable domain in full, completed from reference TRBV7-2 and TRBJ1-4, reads GAGVSQSPSNKVTEKGKDVELRCDPISGHTALYWYRQSLGQGLEFLIYFQGNSAPDKSGLPSDRFSAERTGGSVSTLTIQRTQQEDSAVYLCASSWRTGDEKLFFGSGTQLSVL.

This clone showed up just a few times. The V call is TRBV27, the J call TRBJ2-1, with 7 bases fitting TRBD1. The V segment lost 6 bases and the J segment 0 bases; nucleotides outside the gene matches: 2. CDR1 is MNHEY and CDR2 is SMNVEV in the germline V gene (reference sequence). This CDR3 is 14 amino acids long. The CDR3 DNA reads TGTGCCAGCAGCTGGGACAGCTCCTACAATGAGCAGTTCTTC. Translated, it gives CASSWDSSYNEQFF.

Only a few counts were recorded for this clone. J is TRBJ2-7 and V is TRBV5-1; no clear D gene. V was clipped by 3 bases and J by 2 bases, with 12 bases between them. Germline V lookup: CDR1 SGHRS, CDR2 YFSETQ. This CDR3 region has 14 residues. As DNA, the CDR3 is TGCGCCAGCAGCTCGCAGACAAGTACCTACGAGCAGTACTTC. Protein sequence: CASSSQTSTYEQYF.

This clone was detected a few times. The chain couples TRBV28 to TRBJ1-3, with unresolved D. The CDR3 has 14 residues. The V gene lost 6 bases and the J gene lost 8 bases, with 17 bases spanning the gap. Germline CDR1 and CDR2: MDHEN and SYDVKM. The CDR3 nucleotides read TGTGCCAGCAGACGCAGGCTCGGAGGGCACACCATATATTTT. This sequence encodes CASRRRLGGHTIYF.

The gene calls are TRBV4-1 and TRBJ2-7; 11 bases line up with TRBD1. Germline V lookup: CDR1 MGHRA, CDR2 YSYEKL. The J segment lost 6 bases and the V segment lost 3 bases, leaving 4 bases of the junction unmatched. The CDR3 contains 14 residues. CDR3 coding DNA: TGCGCCAGCAGCCATACCGGGACAGGGGGCGAGCAGTACTTC. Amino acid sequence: CASSHTGTGGEQYF.

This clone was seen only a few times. CDR3 sequence reads: CASSVVPVVSDEKLFF. Here the CDR3 DNA reads TGTGCCAGCAGTGTCGTGCCTGTTGTTAGCGATGAAAAACTGTTTTTT. This chain links TRBV2 with TRBJ1-4; D not resolved. V was cut by 4 bases and J by 6 bases, with 18 bases left in between. This CDR3 spans 16 amino acids. Germline V gene data show CDR1 as SNHLY and CDR2 as FYNNEI.

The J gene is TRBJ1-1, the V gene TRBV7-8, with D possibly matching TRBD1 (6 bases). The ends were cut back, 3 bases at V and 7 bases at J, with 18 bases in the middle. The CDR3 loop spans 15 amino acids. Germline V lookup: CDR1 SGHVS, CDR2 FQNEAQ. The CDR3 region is CASSFGGGASLEAFF. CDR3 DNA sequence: TGTGCCAGCAGCTTTGGCGGGGGCGCGTCCCTTGAAGCTTTCTTT.